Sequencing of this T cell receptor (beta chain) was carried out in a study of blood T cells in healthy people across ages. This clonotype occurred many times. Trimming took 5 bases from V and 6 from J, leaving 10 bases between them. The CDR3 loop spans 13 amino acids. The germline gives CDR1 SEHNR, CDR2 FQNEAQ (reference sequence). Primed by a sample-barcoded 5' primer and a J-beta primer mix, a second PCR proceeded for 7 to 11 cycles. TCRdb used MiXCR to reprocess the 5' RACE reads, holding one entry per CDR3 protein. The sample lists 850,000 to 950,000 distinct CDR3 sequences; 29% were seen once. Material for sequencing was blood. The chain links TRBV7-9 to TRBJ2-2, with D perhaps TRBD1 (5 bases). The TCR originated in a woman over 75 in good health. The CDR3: CASSPQGAGELFF. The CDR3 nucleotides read TGTGCCAGCAGCCCCCAAGGGGCCGGGGAGCTGTTTTTT.